This record looks at one T cell receptor beta chain sequence and its context. The data were taken from a study of blood T cells in healthy people across ages. Peripheral blood samples of 9 to 10 milliliters were drawn from each donor. A J-beta primer mix and a sample-barcoded 5' primer were used in a second PCR of about 7 to 11 cycles. Each CDR3 protein gets one entry after TCRdb re-called the 5' RACE reads with MiXCR. The sample lists 850,000 to 1,000,000 distinct CDR3 sequences, roughly 51% occurring once. The CDR3 has 15 amino acids. The rearrangement links TRBV12-3 or TRBV12-4 to TRBJ2-5; 7 bases match TRBD2. The last part of the DNA fits TRBJ2-7 better; the J call may be wrong. What was sequenced was blood. This clonotype was sampled from an older woman in good health. Written as DNA, the CDR3 is TGTGCCAGCAGTTTACGAGCGGGACGCCTGAACGAGCAGTACTTC. Its protein product is CASSLRAGRLNEQYF.